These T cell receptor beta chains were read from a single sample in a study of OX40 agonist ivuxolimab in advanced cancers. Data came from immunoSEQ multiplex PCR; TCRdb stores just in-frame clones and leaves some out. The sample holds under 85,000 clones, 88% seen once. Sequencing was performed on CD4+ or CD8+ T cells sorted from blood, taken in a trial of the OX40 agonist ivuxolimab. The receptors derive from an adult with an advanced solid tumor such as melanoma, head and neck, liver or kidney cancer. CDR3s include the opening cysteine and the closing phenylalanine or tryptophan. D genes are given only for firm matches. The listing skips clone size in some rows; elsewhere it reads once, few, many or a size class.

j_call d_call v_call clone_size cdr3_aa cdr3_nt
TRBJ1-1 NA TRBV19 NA CASSTNSKTLEAFF TGTGCCAGTAGTACCAACTCGAAGACACTTGAAGCTTTCTTT
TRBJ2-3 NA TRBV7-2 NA CASRVTGTFTDTQYF TGTGCCAGCAGGGTTACCGGGACTTTCACAGATACGCAGTATTTT
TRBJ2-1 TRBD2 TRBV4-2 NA CASSQDALAGREQFF TGTGCCAGCAGCCAAGATGCACTAGCGGGACGTGAGCAGTTCTTC
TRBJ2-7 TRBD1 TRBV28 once CASRIRGGLHEQYF TGTGCCAGCCGGATCCGAGGGGGCTTGCACGAGCAGTACTTC
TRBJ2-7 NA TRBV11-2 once CASSRDGEQYF TGTGCCAGCAGCCGGGATGGCGAGCAGTACTTC
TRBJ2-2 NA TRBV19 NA CASSIGQGGTGELFF TGTGCCAGTAGTATAGGGCAGGGAGGCACCGGGGAGCTGTTTTTT
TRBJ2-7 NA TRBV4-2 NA CASSQDNQAYEQYF TGTGCCAGCAGCCAAGATAACCAGGCCTACGAGCAGTACTTC
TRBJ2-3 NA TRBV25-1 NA CASSGSLSTDTQYF TGTGCCAGCAGTGGATCGTTGAGCACAGATACGCAGTATTTT
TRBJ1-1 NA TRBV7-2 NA CASSPQRGTEAFF TGTGCCAGCAGCCCTCAGCGAGGGACTGAAGCTTTCTTT
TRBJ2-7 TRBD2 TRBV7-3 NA CASSRGLAALGEQYF TGTGCCAGCAGCCGGGGACTAGCGGCCTTGGGGGAGCAGTACTTC
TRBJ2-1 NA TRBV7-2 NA CASSSGPSSYNEQFF TGTGCCAGCAGCTCGGGGCCCAGCTCCTACAATGAGCAGTTCTTC
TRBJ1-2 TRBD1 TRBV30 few CAWSPDRVGYGYTF TGTGCCTGGAGTCCCGACAGGGTGGGGTATGGCTACACCTTC
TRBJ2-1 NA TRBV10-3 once CATLTENEQFF TGTGCCACCTTGACAGAAAATGAGCAGTTCTTC
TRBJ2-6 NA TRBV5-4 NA CASSRLSGANVLTF TGTGCCAGCAGCCGGCTCTCTGGGGCCAACGTCCTGACTTTC
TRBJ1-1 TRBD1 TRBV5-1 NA CASSGGTATHDTEAFF TGCGCCAGCAGCGGAGGGACAGCCACCCATGACACTGAAGCTTTCTTT
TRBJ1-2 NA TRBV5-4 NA CASTQSGGSYGYTF TGTGCCAGCACCCAAAGCGGGGGGTCGTATGGCTACACCTTC
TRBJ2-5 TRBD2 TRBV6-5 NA CASSYSRERQETQYF TGTGCCAGCAGTTACTCGCGGGAGAGACAAGAGACCCAGTACTTC
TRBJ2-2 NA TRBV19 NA CASSLSGVDTGELFF TGTGCCAGCAGTCTGTCGGGAGTGGACACCGGGGAGCTGTTTTTT
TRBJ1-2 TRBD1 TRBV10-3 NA CAITRDSSNYGYTF TGTGCCATCACTCGGGACAGTTCTAACTATGGCTACACCTTC
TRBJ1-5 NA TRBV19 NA CASSKGSVGNQPQHF TGTGCCAGTAGCAAGGGCTCTGTGGGCAATCAGCCCCAGCATTTT
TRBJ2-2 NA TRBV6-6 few CASNGYTGELFF TGTGCCAGCAATGGATACACCGGGGAGCTGTTTTTT
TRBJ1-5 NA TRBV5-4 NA CASSFWDQPQHF TGTGCCAGCAGCTTTTGGGATCAGCCCCAGCATTTT
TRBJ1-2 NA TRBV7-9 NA CASSPPQGYGYTF TGTGCCAGCAGCCCCCCCCAGGGCTATGGCTACACCTTC
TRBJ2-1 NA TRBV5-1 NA CASSLAGAAEQFF TGCGCCAGCAGCTTGGCCGGGGCAGCTGAGCAGTTCTTC
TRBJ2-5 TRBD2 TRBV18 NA CASSPLAAQETQYF TGTGCCAGCTCACCCCTAGCGGCCCAAGAGACCCAGTACTTC
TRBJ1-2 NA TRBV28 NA CASSPPDTVYTF TGTGCCAGCAGCCCCCCGGACACGGTCTACACCTTC
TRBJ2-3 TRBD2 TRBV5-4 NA CASSERLAGDLTDTQYF TGTGCCAGCAGCGAAAGACTAGCGGGAGACCTCACAGATACGCAGTATTTT
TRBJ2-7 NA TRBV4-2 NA CASSQTTGSYEQYF TGTGCCAGCAGCCAAACGACAGGATCCTACGAGCAGTACTTC
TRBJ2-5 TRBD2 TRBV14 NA CASSQGDYPLETQYF TGTGCCAGCAGCCAGGGGGACTACCCCCTAGAGACCCAGTACTTC
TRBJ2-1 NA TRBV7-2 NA CASSPKGSSASYNEQFF TGTGCCAGCAGCCCGAAGGGGTCTAGCGCCTCCTACAATGAGCAGTTCTTC
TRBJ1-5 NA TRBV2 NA CASSEIQPQHF TGTGCCAGCAGTGAAATCCAGCCCCAGCATTTT
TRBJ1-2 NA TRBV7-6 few CASSLVGRPNYGYTF TGTGCCAGCAGCTTAGTGGGACGACCAAACTATGGCTACACCTTC
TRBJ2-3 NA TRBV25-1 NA CASSVQGRRDTQYF TGTGCCAGCAGTGTGCAGGGACGAAGGGATACGCAGTATTTT
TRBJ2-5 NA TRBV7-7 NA CASSLGGDSLAQETQYF TGTGCTAGCAGCTTAGGAGGGGATAGTCTAGCCCAAGAGACCCAGTACTTC
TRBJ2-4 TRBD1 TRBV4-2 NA CASSQDVAGGDSIQYF TGTGCCAGCAGCCAAGATGTGGCAGGGGGCGATAGCATTCAGTACTTC
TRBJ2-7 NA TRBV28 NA CASSLRGYEQYF TGTGCCAGCAGTTTAAGAGGCTACGAGCAGTACTTC
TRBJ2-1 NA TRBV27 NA CASSRAPTLRQFF TGTGCCAGCAGTCGGGCCCCTACATTACGGCAGTTCTTC
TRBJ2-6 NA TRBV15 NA CATSRERGGAGANVLTF TGTGCCACCAGCAGAGAAAGAGGCGGGGCAGGGGCCAACGTCCTGACTTTC
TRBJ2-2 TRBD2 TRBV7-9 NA CASSLLAGGTGELFF TGTGCCAGCAGCTTACTAGCGGGAGGCACCGGGGAGCTGTTTTTT
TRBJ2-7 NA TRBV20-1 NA CSALYNEQYF TGCAGTGCTTTATACAACGAGCAGTACTTC
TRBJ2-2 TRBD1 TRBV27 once CASSLSPGGGTGELFF TGTGCCAGCAGTTTATCCCCAGGGGGCGGCACCGGGGAGCTGTTTTTT
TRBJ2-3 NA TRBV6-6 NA CASQGAFASTDTQYF TGTGCCAGCCAAGGGGCCTTCGCTAGCACAGATACGCAGTATTTT